This T cell receptor (beta chain) appears in the sequencing data of a study of shared clonotypes between healthy human individuals. About the study: CD8 memory received one plate per donor, CD8 naive two, CD4 memory three and CD4 naive three. Findings and caveats of the study: Incompleteness in sorted-subset sequencing, despite large depth, was shown by rarefaction.

Terminally differentiated effector memory CD45RA+ cells were excluded by CCR7 positive selection of CD45RO-negative cells. About this clone itself: Its target is unknown.

The length of the CDR3 is 14 residues. V shed 6 bases and J 8 bases; nucleotides not matched to a gene: 9. Germline CDR1 is MDHEN and CDR2 is SYDVKM. The authors loaded 200 ng DNA, some 32,000 T cell genomes, into sorted-subset replicate PCRs. The table came from immunoSEQ multiplex PCR; TCRdb's copy has only in-frame clones and leaves some out. Of about 590,000 clones detected, around 95% appear once; the ten largest clones hold about 0.11%. The TCR sequence derives from a woman in her twenties or thirties in good health. The rearrangement joins TRBV28 to TRBJ2-1; TRBD2 matches 8 bases. What was sequenced was naive CD8+ T cells sorted from blood. The DNA for the CDR3 is TGTGCCAGCAGGCAACTAGCGGCTGGCTATGAGCAGTTCTTC. Translated: CASRQLAAGYEQFF.